This T cell receptor (beta chain) is drawn from a study of cytomegalovirus exposure and HLA in healthy donors. Primers: 60 Vbeta forward and 13 Jbeta reverse. Clones were sequenced by immunoSEQ multiplex PCR, and TCRdb holds only the in-frame ones, with some missing. This sample has more than 150,000 clones, with just under 80% found just once. CDR3 length equals 16 residues. CDR1 and CDR2 (germline): SGHDN, FVKESK. V lost 0 bases, J lost 8 bases, and 16 bases lay in between. The V and J genes are TRBV14 and TRBJ1-4, with D uncertain. This receptor was obtained from a woman aged 25 to 45 in good health and CMV-seronegative. What was sequenced was PBMCs. The DNA of the CDR3 is TGTGCCAGCAGCCAAGATGCCTTCGACCCGGAGGAAAAACTGTTTTTT. Amino acids: CASSQDAFDPEEKLFF. The entire variable domain, with the rest obtained from reference TRBV14 and TRBJ1-4, is as follows: EAGVTQFPSHSVIEKGQTVTLRCDPISGHDNLYWYRRVMGKEIKFLLHFVKESKQDESGMPNNRFLAERTGGTYSTLKVQPAELEDSGVYFCASSQDAFDPEEKLFFGSGTQLSVL.